The T cell receptor (beta chain) described here comes from a study of beta chain features in type 1 diabetes. Study-wide results and caveats: Type 1 diabetes patients had TCRB CDR3s that were shorter (moderately but significantly so) in all four CD4+ subsets.

Purity (above 95%) was reached by all sorted populations. The study reverse transcribed the entire isolated RNA, so it sequenced expressed TCRB transcripts. The table came from immunoSEQ multiplex PCR; TCRdb's copy has only in-frame clones and leaves some out. The sample includes fewer than 450,000 clones, approximately 13% of them seen just once. Germline CDR1 is LGHNA and CDR2 is YSLEER. This CDR3 spans 16 amino acids. The V and J ends lost 1 base and 3 bases respectively, with 12 bases between them. This clone has a handful of counts. Its antigen is undetermined. The gene calls are TRBV4-3 and TRBJ1-4; D not certain. The clonotype originates from a woman aged 18-29 years with type 1 diabetes. Sequenced material: naive CD4+ T cells from blood. In DNA form, the CDR3 reads TGCGCCAGCAGCCAAGTCCCGCTGCGAGCTAATGAAAAACTGTTTTTT. Translating it yields CASSQVPLRANEKLFF.